A single sample gave rise to the 20 T cell receptor beta chains below, sequenced in a study of T-cell reconstitution after alpha-beta-depleted transplantation in children (dated by TCRdb to the mid-2010s). The sample's treatment or condition label, decoded: allogeneic hematopoietic cell transplantation with graft depleted of TCRalphabeta T cells and CD19 B cells. Libraries were constructed by PCR. Sequencing took place on an Illumina HiSeq 2500. To normalize quantification of the TCRbeta repertoire, the TCR libraries were built with molecular barcoding that relied on unique molecular identifiers. The public reads were run again by TCRdb, first through fastp at Q25 and then through MiXCR, and only productive beta chains were kept. Under each unique CDR3 protein, matching rows form one entry showing the most common genes and DNA. In this sample the table shows hundreds of thousands of distinct CDR3 sequences, about 15% of which occur a single time. Approximately 40% of the sample rests with the top ten.

The sample in question was PBMCs, mostly from graft donor cells, obtained 360 days after TCRalphabeta/CD19-depleted stem cell transplant. These receptor sequences come from a male patient aged 2-10 years who had a stem cell transplant for acute lymphoblastic leukemia, so the T cells may come from the graft donor.

V usage is TRBV20-1 and J usage is TRBJ2-1; D perhaps matches TRBD1 (5 bases). The germline V and J ends were trimmed by 0 bases and 8 bases, with 14 bases remaining between them. CDR1 is DFQATT, CDR2 SNEGSKA, per germline (reference sequence). This CDR3 is 14 amino acids long. The CDR3 bases are TGCAGTGCTAGAGATCGCACCAGGGTGTATGAGCAGTTCTTC. This translates into CSARDRTRVYEQFF.

This clonotype was found a few times. The chain couples TRBV5-1 to TRBJ2-6; possibly TRBD2 for D (5 bases). In germline, CDR1 is SGHRS, CDR2 YFSETQ. The germline V and J ends were trimmed by 0 bases and 0 bases, with 13 bases remaining between them. The CDR3 loop spans 18 amino acids. Here the CDR3 reads CASSLDEGLLSGANVLTF. In DNA form, the CDR3 reads TGCGCCAGCAGCTTGGACGAGGGCCTTCTCTCTGGGGCCAACGTCCTGACTTTC.

The chain joins TRBV20-1 to TRBJ1-4, with D tentatively TRBD1 (5 bases). The CDR3 covers 14 residues. Germline V gene data show CDR1 as DFQATT and CDR2 as SNEGSKA (reference sequence). With 2 bases removed from V and 5 bases from J, the gap between germline ends came to 12 bases. CDR3 DNA sequence: TGCAGTGCTAGATCGGGACGGGAGAATGAAAAACTGTTTTTT. It is translated as CSARSGRENEKLFF.

The chain employs TRBV5-1 and TRBJ2-5, with no clear D. Trimming stripped 0 bases from V and 9 bases from J, with 9 bases between. Germline V CDR1 and CDR2: SGHRS, YFSETQ. This CDR3 comprises 12 residues. CDR3 protein: CASSLAFPPQYF. For the CDR3, the DNA is TGCGCCAGCAGCTTGGCCTTCCCCCCCCAGTACTTC.

This chain uses TRBV19 with TRBJ2-2, with a weak D call TRBD2 (7 bases). CDR3 length equals 15 residues. The V and J ends lost 7 bases and 5 bases respectively, with 17 bases between them. Looked up from germline, CDR1 is LNHDA and CDR2 is SQIVND (reference sequence). The CDR3 loop reads CASTYAGARTGELFF. The CDR3 DNA reads TGTGCCAGTACCTATGCGGGGGCGAGGACCGGGGAGCTGTTTTTT.

This clonotype was seen a handful of times. The V call is TRBV12-3 or TRBV12-4, the J call TRBJ1-1; no reliable D call. With 2 bases removed from V and 1 base from J, the gap between germline ends came to 11 bases. The CDR3 is made up of 15 amino acids. The CDR3 here is CASSLIDFPNTEAFF. The CDR3 coding sequence is TGTGCCAGCAGTTTAATAGACTTCCCGAACACTGAAGCTTTCTTT.

The chain links TRBV9 to TRBJ2-3, with TRBD2 matching over 16 bases. Per the germline V gene, CDR1 is SGDLS and CDR2 is YYNGEE. V trimming: 4 bases; J trimming: 2 bases; junction bases outside the gene matches: 4. This CDR3 contains 17 residues. In nucleotides, the CDR3 is TGTGCCAGCAGCCCAGGGACTAGCGGGGGGGCCACAGATACGCAGTATTTT. Translating gives CASSPGTSGGATDTQYF.

In this sample, this clonotype turned up many times. The chain has TRBV5-1 and TRBJ2-2, with D maybe TRBD1 (5 bases). The CDR3 covers 13 residues. Deletions cut 3 bases from V and 4 bases from J, with 7 bases between. CDR1 SGHRS and CDR2 YFSETQ come from the germline V gene. CDR3: CASSSQGTGELFF. The CDR3 bases are TGCGCCAGCAGCTCCCAGGGCACCGGGGAGCTGTTTTTT.

The chain combines TRBV19 with TRBJ1-2; 8 nucleotides line up with TRBD1. The trim removed 6 bases at V and 4 bases at J, leaving 7 bases unmatched. The CDR3 has 14 residues. Germline-derived CDR1 and CDR2 are LNHDA and SQIVND (reference sequence). CDR3 DNA: TGTGCCAGTAGACCGGGACAGGACTCCTATGGCTACACCTTC. It translates to CASRPGQDSYGYTF.

This clonotype was detected only a few times. The chain recombines TRBV11-1 with TRBJ1-1, with a tentative D call TRBD1 (5 bases). V dropped 0 bases and J dropped 1 base, with 15 bases sitting between them. The CDR3 has 17 amino acids. The germline V gene encodes CDR1 SGHAT and CDR2 FQDESV (reference sequence). The DNA for the CDR3 is TGTGCCAGCAGCTTAGCGCTGGGGCCTAATAAGAACACTGAAGCTTTCTTT. Translated: CASSLALGPNKNTEAFF.

The chain joins TRBV4-3 to TRBJ1-1, with TRBD1 matching 8 bases. The J segment lost 8 bases and the V segment lost 1 base, leaving 9 bases of the junction unmatched. In germline, CDR1 is LGHNA, CDR2 YSLEER. The CDR3 runs 15 residues. The CDR3 loop is CASSQGGQGTLEAFF. The CDR3 DNA follows: TGCGCCAGCAGCCAAGGCGGACAGGGAACACTCGAAGCTTTCTTT.

This clonotype occurred a few times. This chain connects TRBV4-3 to TRBJ2-3, with D unclear. This CDR3 has 16 residues. The V gene lost 0 bases and the J gene lost 0 bases, with 10 bases spanning the gap. CDR1 is LGHNA and CDR2 is YSLEER in the germline V gene. CDR3 coding DNA: TGCGCCAGCAGCCAAGAGGCGCCAGCAAGCACAGATACGCAGTATTTT. Encoded protein: CASSQEAPASTDTQYF.

The chain has TRBV2 and TRBJ2-7; D assignment may be TRBD1 or TRBD2 (5 bases each). Trimming pared 5 bases from V and 3 bases from J, leaving 20 bases between. Germline assignment: CDR1 SNHLY and CDR2 FYNNEI. This CDR3 is 16 amino acids long. CDR3 bases: TGTGCCAGCAGTATCCGGGACGGAGCTAAAAGCTACGAGCAGTACTTC. Protein product: CASSIRDGAKSYEQYF. The full variable domain, in which reference TRBV2 and TRBJ2-7 provide the parts outside the CDR3, is EPEVTQTPSHQVTQMGQEVILRCVPISNHLYFYWYRQILGQKVEFLVSFYNNEISEKSEIFDDQFSVERPDGSNFTLKIRSTKLEDSAMYFCASSIRDGAKSYEQYFGPGTRLTVT.

This clonotype has just a few counts. V gene TRBV29-1 combines with J gene TRBJ1-1; D is unresolved. The CDR3 has 14 residues. Germline V lookup: CDR1 SQVTM, CDR2 ANQGSEA. Trimming took 5 bases from V and 3 from J, leaving 16 bases between them. The CDR3 bases are TGCAGCGTTAAAGGTGCTGACCGGGACACTGAAGCTTTCTTT. Translating it yields CSVKGADRDTEAFF.

This chain connects TRBV29-1 to TRBJ2-7; no clear D. CDR1 SQVTM and CDR2 ANQGSEA come from the germline V gene. This CDR3 comprises 14 residues. Trimming removed 1 base at V and 3 bases at J, with 13 bases between. CDR3 sequence (DNA): TGCAGCGTTGAAGTTGGCTTGCACGGCTACGAGCAGTACTTC. Its translation: CSVEVGLHGYEQYF.

The sample holds a few counts of this clonotype. The genes are TRBV9 and TRBJ2-7, with D perhaps TRBD1 (6 bases). Germline CDR1 is SGDLS and CDR2 is YYNGEE. V lost 0 bases, J lost 6 bases, and 13 bases lay in between. The CDR3 is made up of 14 amino acids. The CDR3 DNA follows: TGTGCCAGCAGCGTAGGGGCAGGGGCGGGCGAGCAGTACTTC. Its protein product is CASSVGAGAGEQYF.

The chain couples TRBV4-1 to TRBJ2-7, with TRBD1 matching over 7 bases. The V and J ends lost 3 bases and 0 bases, in that order; junction bases with no gene match: 5. CDR3 length: 15 amino acids. Germline lookup yields CDR1 MGHRA and CDR2 YSYEKL. The CDR3 DNA follows: TGCGCCAGCAGCCATACAGGGGAGAGCTCCTACGAGCAGTACTTC. Protein: CASSHTGESSYEQYF.

This clonotype was seen more than once but under ten times. The chain joins TRBV5-1 to TRBJ2-5; D call uncertain. The germline CDR1 and CDR2 sequences are SGHRS and YFSETQ. V lost 1 base to trimming and J lost 3 bases, with 7 bases between them. The CDR3 runs to 13 residues. This CDR3 reads CASSLKSKETQYF. Written as DNA, the CDR3 is TGCGCCAGCAGCTTGAAAAGCAAAGAGACCCAGTACTTC.

This clonotype showed up many times. The V gene is TRBV12-3 or TRBV12-4, the J gene TRBJ1-1; 11 nucleotides match TRBD1. CDR3 size: 14 residues. V trimming: 3 bases; J trimming: 4 bases; junction bases outside the gene matches: 1. The CDR3: CASSLGTGGTEAFF. For the CDR3, the DNA is TGTGCCAGCAGTTTGGGGACAGGGGGCACTGAAGCTTTCTTT.

In its sample, this clonotype was seen many times. This chain connects TRBV12-3 or TRBV12-4 to TRBJ2-7; 7 nucleotides agree with TRBD1. The CDR3 loop spans 11 amino acids. The J segment lost 8 bases and the V segment lost 6 bases, leaving 4 bases of the junction unmatched. The chain's CDR3 is CASRGQAKQYF. CDR3 nucleotide sequence: TGTGCCAGCAGAGGACAGGCCAAGCAGTACTTC.